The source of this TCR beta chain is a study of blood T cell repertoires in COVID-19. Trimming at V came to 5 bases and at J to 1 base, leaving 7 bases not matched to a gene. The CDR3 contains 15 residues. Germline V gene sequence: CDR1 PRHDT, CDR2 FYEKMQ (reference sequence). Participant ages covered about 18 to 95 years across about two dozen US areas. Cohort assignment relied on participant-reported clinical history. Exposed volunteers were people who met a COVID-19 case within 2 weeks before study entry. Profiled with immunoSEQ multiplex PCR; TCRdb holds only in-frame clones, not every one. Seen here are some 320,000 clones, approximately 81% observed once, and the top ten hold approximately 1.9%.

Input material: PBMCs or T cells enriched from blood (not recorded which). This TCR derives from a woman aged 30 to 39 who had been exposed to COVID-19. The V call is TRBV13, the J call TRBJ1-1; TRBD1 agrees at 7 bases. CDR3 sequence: CASSPTGMENTEAFF. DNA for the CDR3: TGTGCCAGCAGCCCGACAGGGATGGAGAACACTGAAGCTTTCTTT.